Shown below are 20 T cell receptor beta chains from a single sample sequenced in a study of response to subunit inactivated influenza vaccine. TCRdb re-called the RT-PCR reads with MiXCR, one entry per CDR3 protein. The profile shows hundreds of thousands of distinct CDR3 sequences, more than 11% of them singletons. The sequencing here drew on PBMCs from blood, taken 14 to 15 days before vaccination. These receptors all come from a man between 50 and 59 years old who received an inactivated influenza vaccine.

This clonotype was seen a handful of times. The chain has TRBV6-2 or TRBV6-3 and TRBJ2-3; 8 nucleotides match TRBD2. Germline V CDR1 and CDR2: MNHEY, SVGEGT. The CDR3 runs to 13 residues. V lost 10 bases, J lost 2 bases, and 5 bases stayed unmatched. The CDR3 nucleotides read TGTGCCACCCAGCGGGAGACCACAGATACGCAGTATTTT. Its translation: CATQRETTDTQYF.

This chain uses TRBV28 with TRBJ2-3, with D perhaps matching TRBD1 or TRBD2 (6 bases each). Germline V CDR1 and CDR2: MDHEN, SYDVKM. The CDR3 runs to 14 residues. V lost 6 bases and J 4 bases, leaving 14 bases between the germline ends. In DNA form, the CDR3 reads TGTGCCAGCAGCCTAAGGGGGGTCGCAGATACGCAGTATTTT. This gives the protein CASSLRGVADTQYF. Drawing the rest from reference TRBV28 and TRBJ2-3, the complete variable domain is DVKVTQSSRYLVKRTGEKVFLECVQDMDHENMFWYRQDPGLGLRLIYFSYDVKMKEKGDIPEGYSVSREKKERFSLILESASTNQTSMYLCASSLRGVADTQYFGPGTRLTVL.

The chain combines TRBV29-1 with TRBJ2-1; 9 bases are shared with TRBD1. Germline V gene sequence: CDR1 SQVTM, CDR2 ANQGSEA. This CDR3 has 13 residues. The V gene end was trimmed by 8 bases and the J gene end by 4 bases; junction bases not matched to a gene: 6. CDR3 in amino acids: CSFGTGIYNEQFF. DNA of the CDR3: TGCAGCTTTGGGACAGGGATATACAATGAGCAGTTCTTC.

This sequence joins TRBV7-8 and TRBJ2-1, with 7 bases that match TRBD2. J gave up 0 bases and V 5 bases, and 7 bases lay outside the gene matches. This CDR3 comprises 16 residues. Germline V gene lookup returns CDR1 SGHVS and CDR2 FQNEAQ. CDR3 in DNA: TGTGCCAGCAGCCCGCTCTTAGCGGGCTCCTACAATGAGCAGTTCTTC. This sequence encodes CASSPLLAGSYNEQFF.

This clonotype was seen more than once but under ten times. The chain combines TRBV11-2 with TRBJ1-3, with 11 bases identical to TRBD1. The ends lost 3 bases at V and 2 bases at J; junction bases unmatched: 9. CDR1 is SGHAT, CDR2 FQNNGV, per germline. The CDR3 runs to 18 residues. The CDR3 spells CASSLGPAGQGAGNTIYF. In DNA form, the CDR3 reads TGTGCCAGCAGCTTGGGACCGGCGGGACAGGGGGCTGGAAACACCATATATTTT.

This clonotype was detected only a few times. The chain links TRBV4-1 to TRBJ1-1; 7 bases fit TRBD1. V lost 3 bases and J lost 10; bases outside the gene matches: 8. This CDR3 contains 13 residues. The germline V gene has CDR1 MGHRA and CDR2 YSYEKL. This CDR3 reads CASSQEGALRAFF. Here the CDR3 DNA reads TGCGCCAGCAGCCAGGAGGGGGCCCTCCGAGCTTTCTTT.

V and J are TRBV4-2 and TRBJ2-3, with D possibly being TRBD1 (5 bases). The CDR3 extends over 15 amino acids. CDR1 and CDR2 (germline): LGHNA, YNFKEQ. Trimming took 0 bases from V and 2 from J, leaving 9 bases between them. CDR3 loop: CASSQDGAYTDTQYF. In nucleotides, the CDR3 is TGTGCCAGCAGCCAAGATGGGGCCTACACAGATACGCAGTATTTT.

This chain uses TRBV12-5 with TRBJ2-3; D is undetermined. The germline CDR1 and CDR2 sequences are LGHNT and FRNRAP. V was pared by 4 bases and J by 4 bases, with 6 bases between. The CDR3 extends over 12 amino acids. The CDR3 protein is CASGYHADTQYF. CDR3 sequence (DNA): TGTGCTAGTGGTTACCATGCAGATACGCAGTATTTT.

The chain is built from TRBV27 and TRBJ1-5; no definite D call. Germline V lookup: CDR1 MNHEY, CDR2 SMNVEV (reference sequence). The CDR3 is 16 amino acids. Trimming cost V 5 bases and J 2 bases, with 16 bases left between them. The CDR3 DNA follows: TGTGCCAGCAGTCGCGCTGGGTTGGTGGGCAATCAGCCCCAGCATTTT. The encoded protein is CASSRAGLVGNQPQHF.

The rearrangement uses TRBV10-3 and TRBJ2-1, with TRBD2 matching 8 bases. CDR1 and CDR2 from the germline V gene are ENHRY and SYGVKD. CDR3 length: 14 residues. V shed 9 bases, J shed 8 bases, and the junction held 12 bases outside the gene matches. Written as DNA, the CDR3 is TGTGCCATACAAGGACCGGGACTAGACTATGAGCAGTTCTTC. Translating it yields CAIQGPGLDYEQFF.

CDR3 DNA sequence: TGTGCCATCAGTGAGTCAGGGACTAGAAGCAATGAGCAGTTCTTC. It translates to CAISESGTRSNEQFF. The rearrangement uses TRBV10-3 and TRBJ2-1; 8 bases align to TRBD2. Germline V gives CDR1 ENHRY, CDR2 SYGVKD. The CDR3 has 15 residues. V lost 0 bases, J lost 6 bases, and 4 bases stayed unmatched.

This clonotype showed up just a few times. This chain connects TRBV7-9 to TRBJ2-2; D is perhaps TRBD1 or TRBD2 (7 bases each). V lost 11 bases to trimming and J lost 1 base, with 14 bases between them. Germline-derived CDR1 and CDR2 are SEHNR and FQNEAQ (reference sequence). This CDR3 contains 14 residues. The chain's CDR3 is CAPGGTENTGELFF. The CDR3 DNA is TGTGCCCCCGGGGGGACAGAGAACACCGGGGAGCTGTTTTTT.

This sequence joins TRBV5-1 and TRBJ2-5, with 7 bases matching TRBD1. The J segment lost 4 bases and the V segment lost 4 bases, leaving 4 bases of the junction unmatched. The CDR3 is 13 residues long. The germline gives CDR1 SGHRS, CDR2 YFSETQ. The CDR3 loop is CASSRRQGETQYF. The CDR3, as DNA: TGCGCCAGCAGCCGACGACAGGGAGAGACCCAGTACTTC.

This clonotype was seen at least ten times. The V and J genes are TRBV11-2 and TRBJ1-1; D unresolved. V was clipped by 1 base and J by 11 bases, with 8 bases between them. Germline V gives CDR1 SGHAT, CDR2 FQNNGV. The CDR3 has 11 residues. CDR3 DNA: TGTGCCAGCAGCTTAGGAGCTGCTGCTTTCTTT. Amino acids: CASSLGAAAFF. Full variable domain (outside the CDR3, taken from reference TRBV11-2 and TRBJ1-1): EAGVAQSPRYKIIEKRQSVAFWCNPISGHATLYWYQQILGQGPKLLIQFQNNGVVDDSQLPKDRFSAERLKGVDSTLKIQPAKLEDSAVYLCASSLGAAAFFGQGTRLTVV.

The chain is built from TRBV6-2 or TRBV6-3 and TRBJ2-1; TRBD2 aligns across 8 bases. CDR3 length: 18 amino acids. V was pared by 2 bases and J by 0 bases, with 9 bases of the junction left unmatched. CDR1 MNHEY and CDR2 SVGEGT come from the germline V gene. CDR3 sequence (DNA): TGTGCCAGCAGTTACAAAACCGGGACTAGACGCTCCTACAATGAGCAGTTCTTC. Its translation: CASSYKTGTRRSYNEQFF.

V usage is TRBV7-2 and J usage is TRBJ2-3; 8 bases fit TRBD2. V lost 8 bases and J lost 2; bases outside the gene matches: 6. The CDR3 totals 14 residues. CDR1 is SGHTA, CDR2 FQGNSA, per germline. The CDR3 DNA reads TGTGCCAGCGACCCTAGCGGGTACACAGATACGCAGTATTTT. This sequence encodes CASDPSGYTDTQYF.

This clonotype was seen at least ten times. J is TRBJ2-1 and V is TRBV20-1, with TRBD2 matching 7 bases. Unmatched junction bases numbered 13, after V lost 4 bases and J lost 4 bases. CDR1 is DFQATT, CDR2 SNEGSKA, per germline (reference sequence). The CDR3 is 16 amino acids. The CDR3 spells CSATQIFGRVYNEQFF. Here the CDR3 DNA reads TGCAGTGCTACCCAAATTTTTGGGAGGGTATACAATGAGCAGTTCTTC.

CDR3 DNA: TGCAGTGCTACCCACTCGACAGCCACATACGAGCAGTACTTC. It specifies CSATHSTATYEQYF. The J gene is TRBJ2-7, the V gene TRBV20-1; possible D gene TRBD1, 5 bases. Germline V gene sequence: CDR1 DFQATT, CDR2 SNEGSKA (reference sequence). V gave up 4 bases and J gave up 4 bases, with 17 bases separating them. The CDR3 extends over 14 amino acids.

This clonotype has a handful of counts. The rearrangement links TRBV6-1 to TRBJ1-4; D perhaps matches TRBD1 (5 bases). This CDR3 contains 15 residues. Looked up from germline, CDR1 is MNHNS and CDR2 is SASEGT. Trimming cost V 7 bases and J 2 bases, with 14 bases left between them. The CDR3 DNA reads TGTGCCAGCACCGGATCCAGGGCGACTAATGAAAAACTGTTTTTT. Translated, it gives CASTGSRATNEKLFF.

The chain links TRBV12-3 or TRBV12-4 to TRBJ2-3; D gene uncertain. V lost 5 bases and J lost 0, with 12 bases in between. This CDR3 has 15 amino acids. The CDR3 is CASSPRPTSTDTQYF. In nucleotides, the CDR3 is TGTGCCAGCAGTCCCCGACCCACAAGCACAGATACGCAGTATTTT.